This TCR beta chain is from a study of cytomegalovirus exposure and HLA in healthy donors (dated by TCRdb to 2017 to 2019). Study-wide context: In an earlier analysis of fewer than 750 of the donors, 276 Gb of sequence data and about 110 million unique TCR beta sequences from approximately 180 million T cells were reported. About 300 gigabases of sequencing data and approximately 84 million unique TCR sequences were included in an early release covering 500 to 750 HLA-typed donors. The genetic ancestry cluster associated with self-reported Caucasian donors included 65% to 90% of the roughly 400 genotyped donors. The study aimed to test whether cataloging public T cell receptors could reveal signatures of past pathogen exposure. Using immunosequencing, the study profiled T cell repertoires from about 620 subjects and related those repertoires to cytomegalovirus serostatus. A separate validation cohort of roughly 130 different subjects was used in addition to the roughly 700-subject first cohort. To predict cytomegalovirus infection status, the study brought together high-throughput TCR immunosequencing, statistical association of individual TCRs with disease status, and machine learning. To study patterns of TCR occurrence, a later analysis re-analyzed previously published TCR beta repertoires from around 660 donors and added high-resolution HLA genotyping. In the later analysis, no new phenotypic data were used to find candidate immune exposures; instead, reliance was placed on TCR beta sequences and their occurrence across donors. An earlier analysis of 450 to 750 of the donors used high-throughput TCR beta sequencing to judge whether each TCR beta V gene segment behaved as functional or pseudogenic. Donor age, sex, ethnicity and CMV serostatus were compiled together with the repertoire data. A later genetic analysis used genome-wide SNP genotypes for about three fifths of the 666 donors, treating that subset as a discovery cohort. Every repertoire in the discovery cohort had been generated on one and the same sequencing platform. Class I and class II HLA loci were covered by the typing at four-digit resolution. Typing coverage differed by locus: A, B, C, DRB1 and DQB1 were typed in about 620-630 donors, DQA1 in about 510, DPA1 in around 580, and DPB1 in around 490. A handful of DR-DQ haplotypes were handled as single units for association and clustering because linkage in the cohort was strong. Among 300 to 450 genotyped donors of the cohort, an average of approximately 240,000 unique TCR beta nucleotide sequences were sequenced per donor, roughly a sixth of them non-productive.

Taken from cysteine to phenylalanine, the CDR3 has 15 residues. Of all the DNA, just the CDR3 is kept, 45 bases in frame from base 1. V loses 2 bases, J loses 6 bases, and the germline ends lie 15 bases apart. CDR1 and CDR2 are read off the germline V gene as SGDLS and YYNGEE. Libraries came from the immunoSEQ multiplex PCR assay. For the multiplex PCR, a mixture combining 60 forward primers for TCR Vbeta segments and 13 reverse primers for TCR Jbeta segments was used. The CDR3 region of rearranged TCR beta genes was amplified from genomic DNA by a multiplex PCR assay. The amplified TCR beta libraries were sequenced on the Illumina HiSeq System as 87-base-pair reads. In the authors' own workflow: A later analysis tallied 75 million to 95 million unique TCR beta chains across the 600 to 700 repertoires, and around 10 million of those chains were shared by two or more donors. Raw reads were error-corrected and collapsed into unique sequences by a nearest-neighbor algorithm in which closely related sequences were merged to remove PCR and sequencing errors. V, D and J gene segments were assigned by aligning CDR3 sequences to IMGT reference sequences. For a sequence to be retained, at least a six-nucleotide match to both a V gene segment and a J gene segment was required. A rearrangement counted as productive if the CDR3 had no stop codons and remained in frame with V and J, and every other rearrangement counted as non-productive. Following IMGT convention, CDR3 was defined as the stretch from the second conserved V-encoded cysteine to the conserved J-encoded phenylalanine. The earlier analysis of fewer than 700 of the donors excluded sequences that lacked an unambiguous match to a single V gene segment. An earlier analysis of just under 600 of the donors called V segments functional above 56.7% productive rearrangements and segregating when the between-donor standard deviation exceeded 5%. A statistical classification framework was developed to diagnose cytomegalovirus status using the catalog of TCR beta chain sequences. In a later analysis, V and J genes were assigned by comparing TCR nucleotide sequences against IMGT/GENE-DB human TR gene sequences. The TCRdist pipeline was used in a later analysis to assign CDR3 sequences and most-parsimonious VDJ recombination scenarios. In a later analysis, each TCR beta chain was defined by its CDR3 amino acid sequence together with its V-gene family, and reads without a unique V-gene family were excluded. As a way to deal with suspected cross-contamination and a sequencing artifact, a later analysis dropped roughly 600 nucleotide sequences that were highly shared and had low generation probability. A later analysis calculated a clonal expansion index for each public chain from normalized within-repertoire ranks of inferred template counts. In a later analysis, generation probabilities were computed using a VDJ recombination model fitted to out-of-frame rearrangements, and the results were checked against IGoR. A later analysis scored TCR-TCR, TCR-HLA and TCR-CMV co-occurrence with hypergeometric tests, applying a repertoire-size bias correction to TCR pairs. To estimate false discovery rates, a later analysis permuted the HLA or CMV assignments 20 times. In a later analysis, co-occurring TCRs were grouped using DBSCAN, and TCRdist sequence similarity was added for clustering within HLA-allele-positive subsets. Repertoires with fewer than 30,000 or more than 120,000 public chains, plus five repertoires with anomalous nucleotide sharing, were excluded from co-occurrence clustering. TCRdb carries this immuneACCESS record with in-frame sequences only. Its versions omit some clonotypes, under half of them owing to an unresolved V gene in the studies checked, with the rest unexplained. The V and J calls and clone size come from that table; D and trimming were worked out from the DNA. Recorded for this sample are tens of thousands of clones; around 60% of them occurred a single time. Clones ranked in the top ten supply 3.5% to 4.5% of the sample.

The cohort was made up of roughly 670 healthy bone marrow donors. At the time of sampling, all cohort members were nominally healthy, though unrecorded immune exposures were likely present. The donor tested CMV seropositive and was one of the 289 seropositive cohort members. Every donor gave a peripheral blood sample, and the peripheral blood mononuclear cells from that sample were used for TCR beta sequencing. The Qiagen DNeasy Blood Extraction Kit was used to extract genomic DNA from the blood cell samples. General findings and caveats noted by the study authors: An association between a missense DCLRE1C variant and V-gene and J-gene trimming of TCR beta chains was found in a later genetic analysis and replicated in an independent cohort. Because HLA typing was unavailable for some donors at each locus, only the typed subset was used in association tests. Across donors, most TCR sequences were observed very rarely, whereas some public TCRs were present in many individuals. The sequencing pipeline was judged likely to have produced a cluster of highly shared sequence variants as a technical artifact. Cytomegalovirus status was reported to be diagnosed by the classifier with high specificity and sensitivity in both the original and validation cohorts. In a later genetic analysis, fewer N-insertions in productive TCRs were reported among donors in an Asian-associated ancestry cluster than the roughly 700-donor mean. A few of the identified cytomegalovirus-associated TCR beta chains were confirmed in vitro to be specific for cytomegalovirus antigens. In this cohort, only TCR beta chains were sequenced, and detectable features were limited by the absence of alpha or paired-chain data. In a later analysis, HLA-associated TCR beta chains were found to be more clonally expanded and to have lower generation probabilities than equally common non-associated chains. For the cohort, immune exposure information was limited to CMV serostatus. A further reported finding was that TCR beta sequences accurately predicted the HLA-A and HLA-B alleles for most subjects in the first cohort. According to a later analysis, TCR association rates differed among HLA loci, with DRB1 alleles showing the most associated TCRs and HLA-C alleles showing the fewest. In a later analysis, over 15,000 TCR beta sequences were associated with specific HLA alleles at a false discovery rate of 0.05. According to the authors, the approach could potentially be generalized to other disease states and immunological phenotypes. The presence/absence analyses assumed that sequencing depth was roughly uniform across donors, and that assumption may not be true. Linkage disequilibrium might explain the correlated functional status among segregating V segments, but an unknown experimental factor could not be ruled out. Some IMGT-functional V segments, including TRBV6-2 and TRBV6-3, could not be distinguished by the 87-base-pair reads and were therefore excluded. When HLA alleles, especially DR and DQ, strongly co-occurred, attributing TCR associations to individual alleles was difficult. Because counts were too low, roughly 18 rarely observed V segments, including chromosome 9 orphons, were left out of the earlier analysis of about 620 of the donors. According to a later analysis, parvovirus B19, influenza, CMV and Epstein-Barr virus appeared linked to several top co-occurrence clusters. A later analysis found that most CMV-associated TCR beta chains appeared HLA-restricted, with HLA associations seemingly driven largely by CMV exposure. In the study, roughly 160 TCR beta chains were listed as associated with cytomegalovirus. Broadly in line with IMGT annotations, most TCR beta V segments showed up in productive rearrangements about 87% or about 30% of the time in an earlier analysis of 587 of the donors.

As regards this clone: What antigen it recognizes has not been identified. Qualities for individual bases were not recorded, and no much larger clone is one base off.

In this chain, TRBV9 is recombined with TRBJ1-5; TRBD1 could be the D gene, as 6 bases match. Specimen: PBMCs. This TCR was sampled from a male donor in good health and CMV-seropositive. Here the CDR3 is given as CASSVGSGDSQPQHF. The DNA reads TGTGCCAGCAGCGTCGGATCAGGGGATAGTCAGCCCCAGCATTTT.